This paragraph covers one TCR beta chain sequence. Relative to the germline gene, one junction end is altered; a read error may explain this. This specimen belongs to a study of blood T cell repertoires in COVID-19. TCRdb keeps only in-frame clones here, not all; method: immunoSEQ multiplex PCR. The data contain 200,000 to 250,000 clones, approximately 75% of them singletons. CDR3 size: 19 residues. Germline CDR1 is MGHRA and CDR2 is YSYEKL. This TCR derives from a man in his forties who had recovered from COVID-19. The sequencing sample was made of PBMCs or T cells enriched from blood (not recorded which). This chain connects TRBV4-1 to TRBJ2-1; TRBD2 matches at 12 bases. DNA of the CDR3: TGCGCCAGCAGACCCACCCACCTAGCGGGGGGGGCTTCCTTCAATGAGCAGTTCTTC. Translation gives CASRPTHLAGGASFNEQFF.